The clone carrying this T cell receptor (beta chain) was picked up a small number of times. The target antigen is unknown. A universal primer site came from template switching; cDNA carried unique molecular identifiers. TCRdb reprocessed the 5' RACE reads with MiXCR, giving one entry per CDR3 protein. This sample has just under 550,000 distinct CDR3 sequences, with roughly 15% found just once. The CDR3 loop spans 16 amino acids. Germline V gene lookup returns CDR1 MDHEN and CDR2 SYDVKM. V was pared by 2 bases and J by 6 bases, with 6 bases of the junction left unmatched. These data come from a study of identical twins. The study's findings and limits: Cord blood beta clonotypes present at high abundance carried fewer insertions; no such pattern appeared in memory repertoires.

The same data also went into a second study, on yellow fever vaccine responses in identical twins. From that report: Reports say the vaccine T cell response in twins looked partly convergent and partly personalized.

This clonotype was sampled from a woman younger than 35 in good health. The genes are TRBV28 and TRBJ2-2, with 10 bases aligning to TRBD2. The specimen sequenced was CD4+ T cells sorted from blood. The CDR3 is CASSLTASGSSGELFF. CDR3 DNA: TGTGCCAGCAGTTTAACGGCTAGCGGGAGCTCCGGGGAGCTGTTTTTT.